The 5 T cell receptor beta chains listed next were all sequenced from one sample in a study of T cell repertoires in aging, cancer and after chemotherapy. TCR beta rearrangements were amplified from peripheral blood genomic DNA. Multiplex touch-down PCR with TRB-A/B primers amplified rearranged V-D-J TRB sequences. TCRdb used MiXCR to reprocess the multiplex PCR reads, holding one entry per CDR3 protein. Of around 2,400 distinct CDR3 sequences listed, roughly 32% are singletons. Sequencing was done on a sample of blood. These receptors originate from a human donor with a solid tumor.

The chain combines TRBV27 with TRBJ1-1; D not certain. Germline CDR1 is MNHEY and CDR2 is SMNVEV (reference sequence). Trimming pared 3 bases from V and 5 bases from J, leaving 7 bases between. The CDR3 is 12 amino acids. In DNA, the CDR3 is TGTGCCAGCAGTTTCGTGGGGACTGAAGCTTTCTTT. It encodes CASSFVGTEAFF.

A remark on this clonotype: A much larger clone lies a single base off, so this may be a read error. The chain has TRBV6-2 or TRBV6-3 and TRBJ2-2, with D maybe TRBD2 (6 bases). Germline V gene data show CDR1 as MNHEY and CDR2 as SVGEGT. The CDR3 has 15 amino acids. Deletions cut 6 bases from V and 5 bases from J, with 16 bases between. The CDR3 nucleotides read TGTGCCAGCAGCCGCGTGCGGGGCCGGACCGGGGAGCTGTTTTTT. Its translation: CASSRVRGRTGELFF.

This clonotype has a handful of counts. At one end the junction does not follow the germline gene, possibly because of a read error. The chain links TRBV5-4 to TRBJ2-3, with 9 bases that match TRBD2. CDR1 SGHNT and CDR2 YYREEE come from the germline V gene (reference sequence). The CDR3 has 17 residues. This CDR3 reads CASNLVTAGGFTDTQYF. The CDR3 region has the DNA TGTGCCAGCAACTTGGTAACTGCGGGGGGGTTCACAGATACGCAGTATTTT.

The V and J genes are TRBV6-5 and TRBJ1-2; D is unresolved. This CDR3 is built from 14 residues. V lost 5 bases to trimming and J lost 0 bases, with 10 bases between them. Looked up from germline, CDR1 is MNHEY and CDR2 is SVGAGI. The CDR3 region is CASSDWPTNYGYTF. In DNA, the CDR3 is TGTGCCAGCAGTGACTGGCCCACTAACTATGGCTACACCTTC.

The V gene is TRBV19, the J gene TRBJ2-3; D not certain. The J call could be wrong; TRBJ1-5 is a better fit for the DNA end. The CDR3 is made up of 14 amino acids. Looked up from germline, CDR1 is LNHDA and CDR2 is SQIVND (reference sequence). CDR3 sequence reads: CASSHQVRADTQHF. In DNA, the CDR3 is TGTGCCAGTAGTCATCAAGTGAGAGCAGATACGCAGCATTTT.